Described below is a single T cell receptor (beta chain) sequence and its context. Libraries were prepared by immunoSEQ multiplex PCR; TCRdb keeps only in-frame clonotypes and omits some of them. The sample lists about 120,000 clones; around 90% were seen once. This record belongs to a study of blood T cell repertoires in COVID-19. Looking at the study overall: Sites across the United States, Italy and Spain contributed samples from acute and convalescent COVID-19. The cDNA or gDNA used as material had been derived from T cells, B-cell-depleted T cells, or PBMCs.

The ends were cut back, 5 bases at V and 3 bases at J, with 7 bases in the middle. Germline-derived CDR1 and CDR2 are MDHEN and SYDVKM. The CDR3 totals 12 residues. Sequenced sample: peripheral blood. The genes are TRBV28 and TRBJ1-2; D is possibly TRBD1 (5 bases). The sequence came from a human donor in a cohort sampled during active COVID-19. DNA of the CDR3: TGTGCCAGCAGTCGGGGGGACTATGGCTACACCTTC. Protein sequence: CASSRGDYGYTF.